Presented here are 23 T cell receptor beta chains from one specimen sequenced in a study of T cell responses to AZD1222 COVID-19 vaccine. The method was immunoSEQ multiplex PCR; TCRdb's version includes in-frame clones alone and lacks a portion of them. This table has 160,000 or so clones, roughly 88% appearing once. The sample consisted of peripheral blood, taken 28 days after the second AZD1222 dose. The receptors derive from an adult who received the AZD1222 COVID-19 vaccine.

The chain recombines TRBV7-2 with TRBJ1-5, with D possibly TRBD1 on 6 matching bases. The CDR3 is 14 residues long. CDR1 SGHTA and CDR2 FQGNSA come from the germline V gene. Trimming cost V 2 bases and J 5 bases, with 10 bases left between them. The CDR3 reads CASSLRTVDQPQHF. CDR3 DNA sequence: TGTGCCAGCAGCTTAAGGACAGTGGATCAGCCCCAGCATTTT.

This sequence joins TRBV5-1 and TRBJ1-1; D remains ambiguous. Germline values: CDR1 SGHRS, CDR2 YFSETQ. The V end lost 4 bases, the J end lost 7 bases, and 14 bases lay between the germline ends. CDR3 length: 13 amino acids. The CDR3 loop reads CASSRPGGFEAFF. The DNA of the CDR3 is TGCGCCAGCAGCCGCCCCGGCGGATTTGAAGCTTTCTTT.

This rearrangement joins TRBV4-2 to TRBJ2-1; 7 bases agree with TRBD2. The CDR3 runs 18 residues. Trimming removed 1 base from V and 6 bases from J; junction bases left unmatched: 15. Germline V CDR1 and CDR2: LGHNA, YNFKEQ. CDR3 region: CASSQVRGRGVILNEQFF. CDR3 in DNA: TGTGCCAGCAGCCAAGTAAGGGGACGGGGGGTTATTCTCAATGAGCAGTTCTTC.

V is TRBV9 and J is TRBJ2-1, with 8 bases identical to TRBD2. CDR3 length: 14 amino acids. In germline, CDR1 is SGDLS, CDR2 YYNGEE. J lost 8 bases, V lost 3 bases, and 7 bases had no gene match. The CDR3 loop is CASSEWGTSYEQFF. DNA for the CDR3: TGTGCCAGCAGCGAATGGGGGACTAGTTATGAGCAGTTCTTC. The variable domain in full, with the rest retrieved from reference TRBV9 and TRBJ2-1, is DSGVTQTPKHLITATGQRVTLRCSPRSGDLSVYWYQQSLDQGLQFLIQYYNGEERAKGNILERFSAQQFPDLHSELNLSSLELGDSALYFCASSEWGTSYEQFFGPGTRLTVL.

The table lists this clone with a count of one. V gene TRBV12-3 or TRBV12-4 combines with J gene TRBJ1-2; 11 positions agree with TRBD1. After removal of 10 bases from V and 4 bases from J, the junction contained 5 bases not matched to a gene. This CDR3 contains 13 residues. CDR3 protein: CATRTGGGYGYTF. The DNA of the CDR3 is TGTGCCACCCGGACAGGGGGCGGCTATGGCTACACCTTC.

The genes are TRBV11-1 and TRBJ2-7; 7 bases map to TRBD1. V lost 4 bases, J lost 1 base, and 7 bases stayed unmatched. The CDR3 consists of 15 residues. CDR1 SGHAT and CDR2 FQDESV come from the germline V gene (reference sequence). CDR3 region: CASSSPGTASYEQYF. DNA of the CDR3: TGTGCCAGCAGCTCTCCCGGGACAGCTTCCTACGAGCAGTACTTC. Supplemented by reference TRBV11-1 and TRBJ2-7, the full variable domain reads EAEVAQSPRYKITEKSQAVAFWCDPISGHATLYWYRQILGQGPELLVQFQDESVVDDSQLPKDRFSAERLKGVDSTLKIQPAELGDSAMYLCASSSPGTASYEQYFGPGTRLTVT.

The rearrangement links TRBV5-8 to TRBJ1-2; D is ambiguous. The CDR3 covers 15 residues. Germline CDR1 and CDR2: SGHTS and YDEGEE. The germline V and J ends were trimmed by 1 base and 4 bases, with 14 bases remaining between them. CDR3 protein: CASSLSGDPSYGYTF. CDR3 bases: TGTGCCAGCAGCTTGAGTGGTGATCCGAGCTATGGCTACACCTTC.

The V call is TRBV6-5, the J call TRBJ1-1; 10 bases align to TRBD1. The CDR3 has 15 residues. Germline V lookup: CDR1 MNHEY, CDR2 SVGAGI. V dropped 5 bases and J dropped 5; count of bases not matched to a gene: 8. The DNA for the CDR3 is TGTGCCAGCAGTCGGACAGGGGGATTGGGGACTGAAGCTTTCTTT. This sequence encodes CASSRTGGLGTEAFF.

The chain has TRBV11-1 and TRBJ2-3; the D gene is possibly TRBD1 (6 bases). The CDR3 totals 12 residues. The germline gives CDR1 SGHAT, CDR2 FQDESV (reference sequence). V was cut by 5 bases and J by 8 bases, with 11 bases left in between. CDR3 DNA: TGTGCCAGCAGCCTTCTACAGGGTACGCAGTATTTT. Translated, it gives CASSLLQGTQYF.

The chain is built from TRBV19 and TRBJ2-7; D remains ambiguous. V shed 5 bases and J shed 4 bases, with 6 bases lying between them. The CDR3 is 11 residues long. The germline V gene has CDR1 LNHDA and CDR2 SQIVND (reference sequence). In nucleotides, the CDR3 is TGTGCCAGTAGTGATTATTACGAGCAGTACTTC. Residues: CASSDYYEQYF.

The gene calls are TRBV6-5 and TRBJ2-7; D possibly corresponds to TRBD1 (6 bases). Trimming shortened V by 6 bases and J by 4 bases, and 13 bases separated the two germline ends. Germline lookup yields CDR1 MNHEY and CDR2 SVGAGI. This CDR3 region has 13 residues. CDR3 loop: CASRAGDPYEQYF. DNA of the CDR3: TGTGCCAGCAGGGCAGGGGACCCATACGAGCAGTACTTC.

This chain links TRBV29-1 with TRBJ1-2; D is unclear. CDR3 length: 15 amino acids. Germline V CDR1 and CDR2: SQVTM, ANQGSEA. The V end was cut by 4 bases, the J end by 5 bases, with 20 bases between. CDR3 in DNA: TGCAGCGTTGGACCCCACGGGAAGACACCATATGGCTACACCTTC. It codes for CSVGPHGKTPYGYTF.

This rearrangement joins TRBV5-1 to TRBJ2-3, with D unclear. Trimming left V 8 bases short and J 3 bases short, with 7 bases between. This CDR3 region has 11 residues. Germline V lookup: CDR1 SGHRS, CDR2 YFSETQ. The DNA of the CDR3 is TGCGCCAGTAAAGGGACAGATACGCAGTATTTT. It encodes CASKGTDTQYF.

The CDR3 coding sequence is TGTGCCAGTAGTCCACAGGGGGCGAGAAACACCATATATTTT. Protein: CASSPQGARNTIYF. The V and J genes are TRBV19 and TRBJ1-3, with 9 nucleotides matching TRBD1. From germline, CDR1 is LNHDA and CDR2 SQIVND (reference sequence). This CDR3 contains 14 residues. The V segment lost 5 bases and the J segment 5 bases; nucleotides outside the gene matches: 4.

This chain links TRBV4-3 with TRBJ1-5, with D perhaps TRBD1 (5 bases). The CDR3 runs 15 residues. CDR1 is LGHNA, CDR2 YSLEER, per germline. The V gene lost 0 bases and the J gene lost 3 bases, with 9 bases spanning the gap. The CDR3 nucleotides read TGCGCCAGCAGCCAAGACCGACAGTACAATCAGCCCCAGCATTTT. This gives the protein CASSQDRQYNQPQHF.

V and J are TRBV5-1 and TRBJ2-1; the D gene is possibly TRBD2 (5 bases). The germline V gene has CDR1 SGHRS and CDR2 YFSETQ. The length of the CDR3 is 14 residues. V was shortened by 3 bases and J by 4 bases, with 11 bases between the two germline ends. The CDR3 bases are TGCGCCAGCAGCTCCACGGGGAATTACAATGAGCAGTTCTTC. Protein sequence: CASSSTGNYNEQFF.

The rearrangement joins TRBV5-1 to TRBJ2-1, with D possibly TRBD1 on 5 matching bases. With 0 bases removed from V and 3 bases from J, the gap between germline ends came to 10 bases. The CDR3 contains 15 residues. The germline V gene has CDR1 SGHRS and CDR2 YFSETQ. CDR3 sequence: CASSLADTNYNEQFF. CDR3 DNA sequence: TGCGCCAGCAGCTTGGCGGACACCAACTACAATGAGCAGTTCTTC.

The chain couples TRBV10-3 to TRBJ1-1; 8 positions match TRBD1. The CDR3 loop spans 12 amino acids. V dropped 3 bases and J dropped 7; count of bases not matched to a gene: 1. CDR1 and CDR2 from the germline V gene are ENHRY and SYGVKD. In nucleotides, the CDR3 is TGTGCCATCAGTGAAGGGACAGGTGAAGCTTTCTTT. The encoded protein is CAISEGTGEAFF.

This chain uses TRBV11-1 with TRBJ2-7; D unresolved. The CDR3 has 12 amino acids. The V end was cut by 5 bases, the J end by 4 bases, with 9 bases between. CDR1 SGHAT and CDR2 FQDESV come from the germline V gene (reference sequence). The CDR3 here is CASSPRRYEQYF. The CDR3 nucleotides are TGTGCCAGCAGCCCCCGAAGGTACGAGCAGTACTTC.

The chain links TRBV19 to TRBJ1-2; D ambiguous. The V gene lost 8 bases and the J gene lost 3 bases, with 13 bases spanning the gap. This CDR3 has 13 amino acids. CDR1 LNHDA and CDR2 SQIVND come from the germline V gene (reference sequence). The CDR3 region is CASRGSLHYGYTF. The CDR3 DNA follows: TGTGCCAGTCGGGGTAGCTTGCACTATGGCTACACCTTC.

The chain uses TRBV19 and TRBJ1-6; a weak D match, TRBD1 (6 bases). Trimming removed 7 bases at V and 9 bases at J, with 16 bases between. This CDR3 contains 14 residues. Germline lookup yields CDR1 LNHDA and CDR2 SQIVND (reference sequence). The CDR3 DNA sequence: TGTGCCAGTAATAGTGACATGGGGGCTTCACCCCTCCACTTT. Its protein is CASNSDMGASPLHF.

The chain links TRBV5-1 to TRBJ1-1; 7 positions agree with TRBD1. This CDR3 has 15 amino acids. Looked up from germline, CDR1 is SGHRS and CDR2 is YFSETQ. V gave up 4 bases and J gave up 5 bases; unmatched junction bases: 11. Written as DNA, the CDR3 is TGCGCCAGCAGCCCGGGGACAGCAGGAGGGACTGAAGCTTTCTTT. This translates into CASSPGTAGGTEAFF.

The genes are TRBV30 and TRBJ1-2; D uncertain. CDR1 GTSNPN and CDR2 SVGIG come from the germline V gene (reference sequence). This CDR3 has 15 residues. The V and J ends lost 4 bases and 1 base respectively, with 16 bases between them. The CDR3 sequence is CAWTHQRGFNYGYTF. CDR3 in DNA: TGTGCCTGGACCCATCAAAGAGGTTTTAACTATGGCTACACCTTC.